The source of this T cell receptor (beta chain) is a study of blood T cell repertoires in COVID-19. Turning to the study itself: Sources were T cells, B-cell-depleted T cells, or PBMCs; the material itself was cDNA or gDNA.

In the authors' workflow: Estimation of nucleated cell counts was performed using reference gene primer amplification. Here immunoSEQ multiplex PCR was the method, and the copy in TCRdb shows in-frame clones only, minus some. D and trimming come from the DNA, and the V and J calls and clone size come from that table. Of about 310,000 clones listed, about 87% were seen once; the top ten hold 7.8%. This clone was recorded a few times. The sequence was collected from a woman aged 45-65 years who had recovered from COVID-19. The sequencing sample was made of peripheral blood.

The CDR3 region has the DNA TGTGCCAGCAGCGTTTTGACAGGGAGGTACAATGAGCAGTTCTTC. Encoded protein: CASSVLTGRYNEQFF. J is TRBJ2-1 and V is TRBV9; perhaps TRBD1 as D (7 bases). CDR3 size: 15 residues. The germline gives CDR1 SGDLS, CDR2 YYNGEE. Trimming pared 2 bases from V and 4 bases from J, leaving 13 bases between.